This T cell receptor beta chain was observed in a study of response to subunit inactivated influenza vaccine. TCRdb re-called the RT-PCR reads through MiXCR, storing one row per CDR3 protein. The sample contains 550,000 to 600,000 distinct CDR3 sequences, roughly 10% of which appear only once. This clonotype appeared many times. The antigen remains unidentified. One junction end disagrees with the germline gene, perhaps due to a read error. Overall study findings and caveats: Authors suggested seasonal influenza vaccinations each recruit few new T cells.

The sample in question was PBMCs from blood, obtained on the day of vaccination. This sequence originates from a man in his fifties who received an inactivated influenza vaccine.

The CDR3 DNA reads TGTGCCAGCAGTTTGACGGTAGCCAAAAACATTCAGTACTTC. Encoded protein: CASSLTVAKNIQYF. The chain links TRBV5-1 to TRBJ2-4; D is unresolved. In germline, CDR1 is SGHRS, CDR2 YFSETQ. CDR3 length: 14 amino acids. Full variable domain (rest looked up from reference TRBV5-1 and TRBJ2-4): KAGVTQTPRYLIKTRGQQVTLSCSPISGHRSVSWYQQTPGQGLQFLFEYFSETQRNKGNFPGRFSGRQFSNSRSEMNVSTLELGDSALYLCASSLTVAKNIQYFGAGTRLSVL.